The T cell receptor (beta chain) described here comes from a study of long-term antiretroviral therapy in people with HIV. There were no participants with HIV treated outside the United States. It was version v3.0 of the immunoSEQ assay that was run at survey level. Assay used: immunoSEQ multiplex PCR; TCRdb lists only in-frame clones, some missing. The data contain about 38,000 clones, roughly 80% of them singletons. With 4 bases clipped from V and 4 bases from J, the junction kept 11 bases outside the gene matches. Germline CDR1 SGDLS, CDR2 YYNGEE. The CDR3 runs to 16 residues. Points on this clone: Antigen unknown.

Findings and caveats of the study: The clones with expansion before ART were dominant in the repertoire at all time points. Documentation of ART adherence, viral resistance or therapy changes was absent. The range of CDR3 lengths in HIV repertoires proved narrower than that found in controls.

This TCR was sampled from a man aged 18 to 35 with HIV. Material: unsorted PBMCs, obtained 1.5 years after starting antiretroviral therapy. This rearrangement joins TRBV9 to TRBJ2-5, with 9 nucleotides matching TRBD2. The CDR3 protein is CASSPRGREGRETQYF. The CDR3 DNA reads TGTGCCAGCAGCCCCCGAGGGCGGGAGGGTAGAGAGACCCAGTACTTC.